These T cell receptor beta chains were read from a single sample in a study of early T cells in non-severe SARS-CoV-2 infection. TCRdb itself ran the 5' RACE reads through MiXCR, one entry per CDR3 protein. The table shows some 52,000 distinct CDR3 sequences, with 8% to 10% occurring only once. Sequencing used whole blood. The receptors stem from an adult who was a healthcare worker with PCR-confirmed SARS-CoV-2 infection or an uninfected control (not recorded which). CDR3s include the opening cysteine and the closing phenylalanine or tryptophan. The D gene is left open where the match is weak. Some rows have no size entry. The others give once, few or many, or a class for an expanded clone.

clone_size	v_call	j_call	d_call	cdr3_nt	cdr3_aa
many	TRBV7-2	TRBJ2-7	-	TGTGCCAGCAGCTTAGGGAGATTCTCCTACGAGCAGTACTTC	CASSLGRFSYEQYF
many	TRBV3-1	TRBJ1-3	TRBD1	TGTGCCAGCAGCCGCCCACAGGGGGAGTTTGGAAACACCATATATTTT	CASSRPQGEFGNTIYF
many	TRBV20-1	TRBJ2-7	-	TGCAGTGCTAGAGATCTAGGCGGGGTATACGAGCAGTACTTC	CSARDLGGVYEQYF
many	TRBV5-1	TRBJ2-7	-	TGCGCCAGCAGCTTGGTACAGTCCTACGAGCAGTACTTC	CASSLVQSYEQYF
many	TRBV7-9	TRBJ1-1	TRBD1	TGTGCCAGCAGCCCATTGTCCGGGACAGGGATCGCTGAAGCTTTCTTT	CASSPLSGTGIAEAFF
many	TRBV7-8	TRBJ1-1	TRBD1	TGTGCCAGCAGCTATCAGGGGGCTTGGACTGAAGCTTTCTTT	CASSYQGAWTEAFF
-	TRBV7-9	TRBJ2-7	-	TGTGCCAGCAGCTTACTCGGGGGGCTATTTTACGAGCAGTACTTC	CASSLLGGLFYEQYF
many	TRBV24-1	TRBJ2-1	TRBD2	TGTGCCACAAGTCCCACCAGCGGGAGTTCCTACAATGAGCAGTTCTTC	CATSPTSGSSYNEQFF
many	TRBV3-1	TRBJ2-5	-	TGTGCCAGCAGCCTCGGACAGAAAGAGACCCAGTACTTC	CASSLGQKETQYF
many	TRBV11-3	TRBJ2-7	TRBD2	TGTGCCAGCAGCTTAATGAGCGGGGCCCCCTACGAGCAGTACTTC	CASSLMSGAPYEQYF
few	TRBV28	TRBJ2-7	TRBD2	TGTGCCAGCAGTCCCCCTCACGGGGGGTTCCCCTACGAGCAGTACTTC	CASSPPHGGFPYEQYF
-	TRBV4-2	TRBJ2-7	TRBD2	TGTGCCAGCAGCCAAGATATACTAGCGGGGGCAACCCAACCCTACGAGCAGTACTTC	CASSQDILAGATQPYEQYF
-	TRBV21-1	TRBJ2-7	-	TGTGCCAGCAGCAAAAAGAACGAGCAGTACTTC	CASSKKNEQYF
few	TRBV10-3	TRBJ2-7	TRBD1	TGTGCCATCACCCCGGGACAGGGCTACGAGCAGTACTTC	CAITPGQGYEQYF
-	TRBV19	TRBJ2-6	TRBD2	TGTGCCACTGCGCCGCTGGCGGGAGGACGCTCTGGGGCCAACGTCCTGACTTTC	CATAPLAGGRSGANVLTF
-	TRBV20-1	TRBJ2-7	-	TGCAGTGCTAGAGGCCTTGTGGCCTCCTCGAACGAGCAGTACTTC	CSARGLVASSNEQYF
-	TRBV18	TRBJ1-2	TRBD1	TGTGCCAGCTCACCTAGGACAGGATCCGTAACTGATGGCTACACCTTC	CASSPRTGSVTDGYTF
many	TRBV28	TRBJ1-2	-	TGTGCCACTACGACAGTAAACTATGGCTACACCTTC	CATTTVNYGYTF
few	TRBV11-2	TRBJ2-1	-	TGTGCCAGCAGCTTACTCCGGGATGAGCAGTTCTTC	CASSLLRDEQFF
few	TRBV7-6	TRBJ1-4	-	TGTGCCAGCAGCTTAGATGGGGAAAAACTGTTTTTT	CASSLDGEKLFF
-	TRBV5-5	TRBJ1-4	-	TGTGCCAGCAGCTTGTCCCCGACCCCGACAGCAACTAATGAAAAACTGTTTTTT	CASSLSPTPTATNEKLFF
many	TRBV5-1	TRBJ2-6	-	TGCGCCAGCAGCCCGGCGGGGGCTCGCTCTGGGGCCAACGTCCTGACTTTC	CASSPAGARSGANVLTF
many	TRBV18	TRBJ2-1	-	TGTGCCAGCTCAATCGACAGCTACAATGAGCAGTTCTTC	CASSIDSYNEQFF
-	TRBV9	TRBJ2-7	-	TGTGCCAGCAGCGTAGGTCAGGGGAAGGACGAGCAGTACTTC	CASSVGQGKDEQYF
many	TRBV5-1	TRBJ2-3	-	TGCGCCAGCAGCCCTGTTACGGGGGCGAACACAGATACGCAGTATTTT	CASSPVTGANTDTQYF
few	TRBV5-1	TRBJ2-7	TRBD1	TGCGCCAGCAGCTGGGGGCACGACAGGGGGCGCCCCTACGAGCAGTACTTC	CASSWGHDRGRPYEQYF
many	TRBV7-6	TRBJ1-4	-	TGTGCCAGCAGCTCGATAAGGACGGACCGTAATGAAAAACTGTTTTTT	CASSSIRTDRNEKLFF
many	TRBV7-9	TRBJ2-3	-	TGTGCCAGCAGCTCCCGACTGGGCGGGCGCACAGATACGCAGTATTTT	CASSSRLGGRTDTQYF
-	TRBV4-1	TRBJ1-4	TRBD1	TGCGCCAGCAGCCTCTCAGGGGGCACTAATGAAAAACTGTTTTTT	CASSLSGGTNEKLFF
many	TRBV4-1	TRBJ2-2	-	TGCGCCAGCAGCCAAGTTCGGAGCGCGAACACCGGGGAGCTGTTTTTT	CASSQVRSANTGELFF
-	TRBV7-2	TRBJ2-1	-	TGTGCCAGCAGCTTAGAGGAGGGATGGTACAATGAGCAGTTCTTC	CASSLEEGWYNEQFF
-	TRBV20-1	TRBJ2-3	TRBD2	TGCAGTGCTGGACTAGCGGGGTTCACAGATACGCAGTATTTT	CSAGLAGFTDTQYF
-	TRBV18	TRBJ1-2	TRBD1	TGTGCCAGCTCACCACGTAAGACAGGGGTCGGGGACTATGGCTACACCTTC	CASSPRKTGVGDYGYTF
few	TRBV20-1	TRBJ1-1	TRBD1	TGCAGTGCTACCGGGACAGGGGGCACTGAAGCTTTCTTT	CSATGTGGTEAFF
many	TRBV5-1	TRBJ2-3	-	TGCGCCAGCAGCTTGCCGGGCACAGATACGCAGTATTTT	CASSLPGTDTQYF
-	TRBV12-3/TRBV12-4	TRBJ1-1	-	TGTGCCAGCAGTTCCAGAGGACAAAGCACTGAAGCTTTCTTT	CASSSRGQSTEAFF
-	TRBV11-2	TRBJ2-3	-	TGTGCCAGCAGCTTAAGGGAGAGACGCACAGATACGCAGTATTTT	CASSLRERRTDTQYF
many	TRBV25-1	TRBJ2-7	-	TGTGCCAGCAGTGAATACGGGAACCCCCGGGACGAGCAGTACTTC	CASSEYGNPRDEQYF
-	TRBV29-1	TRBJ2-1	TRBD1	TGCAGCGCAGACAGGGGGCAAGAGGAGCAGTTCTTC	CSADRGQEEQFF
many	TRBV7-9	TRBJ2-3	-	TGTGCCAGCAGCTCCGTCCCAGGAGACATCGCTTACACAGATACGCAGTATTTT	CASSSVPGDIAYTDTQYF
many	TRBV6-4	TRBJ2-2	-	TGTGCCAGCAGTGCCAGCGGAGGAAACACCGGGGAGCTGTTTTTT	CASSASGGNTGELFF
few	TRBV11-3	TRBJ2-3	TRBD2	TGTGCCAGCAGCCGAACTAGGAGAGCGGGAGGGCTTAGCACAGATACGCAGTATTTT	CASSRTRRAGGLSTDTQYF
many	TRBV7-3	TRBJ2-1	-	TGTGCCAGCAGCGTAACAGGGAGAGTCGATGAGCAGTTCTTC	CASSVTGRVDEQFF
many	TRBV5-6	TRBJ2-7	-	TGTGCCAGCAGCCCGAGACAGGAAGACGAGCAGTACTTC	CASSPRQEDEQYF
-	TRBV2	TRBJ2-4	TRBD1	TGTGCCAGCATCGGACAGGAAAACATTCAGTACTTC	CASIGQENIQYF
few	TRBV6-6	TRBJ2-7	TRBD2	TGTGCCAGCAGTGCTAGCGGCTCCTACGAGCAGTACTTC	CASSASGSYEQYF
many	TRBV29-1	TRBJ2-3	TRBD1	TGCAGCGCCCACCAGGGACAGGGGGCCCTCAAAGATACGCAGTATTTT	CSAHQGQGALKDTQYF
-	TRBV2	TRBJ2-2	-	TGTGCCAGCAATAGGGGCACCGGGGAGCTGTTTTTT	CASNRGTGELFF
few	TRBV18	TRBJ1-6	-	TGTGCCAGCTCACCACAAACAGGGAGAAGTTCACCCCTCCACTTT	CASSPQTGRSSPLHF
few	TRBV6-2/TRBV6-3	TRBJ2-7	TRBD2	TGTGCCAGCAACGAGATAGCGGGCCTAGTCTACGAGCAGTACTTC	CASNEIAGLVYEQYF
many	TRBV6-6	TRBJ1-4	-	TGTGCCAGCAGTCAAACGAGAGCAACTAATGAAAAACTGTTTTTT	CASSQTRATNEKLFF